The 31 T cell receptor beta chains presented below share a single source sample, sequenced in a study of T cell clusters in autoimmune cytopenias (dated by TCRdb to about 2019). The data were produced on an Illumina MiSeq. To amplify TRB rearrangements, a touch-down multiplex PCR protocol was run with the TRB-A and TRB-B primer pools combined in a single tube. TCRdb reanalyzed the reads, keeping one entry per CDR3 protein sequence and omitting DNA. The table for this sample records 2,500 to 3,500 distinct CDR3 sequences. 4.9% of the sample is held by the ten biggest clonotypes. Each sample's TRB amplification started from around 230 ng of peripheral blood genomic DNA, which corresponds to roughly 38,000 genome equivalents. The sample was peripheral blood. Every receptor here comes from a human donor with an autoimmune cytopenia or autoimmune hepatitis (not recorded which).

By frequency, this clonotype is medium-sized. The chain links TRBV11-2 to TRBJ2-7; TCRdb's assignment of TRBD1 cannot be checked, as there is no DNA. From germline, CDR1 is SGHAT and CDR2 FQNNGV. This CDR3 comprises 15 residues. CDR3 region: CASSPSGDIGYEQYF.

This clonotype ranks as medium-sized in terms of frequency. The chain uses TRBV6-5 and TRBJ2-3. Germline CDR1 reads MNHEY; CDR2 reads SVGAGI. The CDR3 contains 14 residues. CDR3 region: CASSYERSTDTQYF.

By frequency, this clonotype registers medium-sized. The chain joins TRBV27 to TRBJ2-1. The CDR3 runs to 12 residues. The germline gives CDR1 MNHEY, CDR2 SMNVEV (reference sequence). CDR3 in amino acids: CASSLRNNEQFF.

Its frequency marks this clonotype as medium-sized. The chain has TRBV6-5 and TRBJ2-1; the D gene TCRdb calls, TRBD2, cannot be checked with no DNA. Germline values: CDR1 MNHEY, CDR2 SVGAGI. CDR3 length equals 19 residues. CDR3: CASSFWRGDYLGSYNEQFF.

This clonotype is labeled large based on frequency. The chain is built from TRBV27 and TRBJ2-2. Germline-derived CDR1 and CDR2 are MNHEY and SMNVEV (reference sequence). This CDR3 has 14 amino acids. CDR3 protein: CASSQGRSTGELFF.

The V call is TRBV6-1, the J call TRBJ1-4; without DNA, the TCRdb call of TRBD1 cannot be checked. CDR3 length: 16 amino acids. CDR1 is MNHNS, CDR2 SASEGT, per germline. CDR3 sequence reads: CASSVRDRGLREKLFF.

By frequency, this clonotype registers medium-sized. The chain uses TRBV15 and TRBJ2-3. This CDR3 has 16 amino acids. CDR1 is LNHNV and CDR2 is YYDKDF in the germline V gene (reference sequence). The CDR3: CATSRDSLGSEDTQYF.

This clonotype is medium-sized (0.01 to 0.1%) by frequency. This chain joins TRBV10-3 and TRBJ2-1; TCRdb's D call of TRBD2 is untestable without DNA. CDR3 length equals 15 residues. The germline CDR1 and CDR2 sequences are ENHRY and SYGVKD. This CDR3 reads CAISVPSGAYNEQFF.

This clonotype is called medium-sized (0.01 to 0.1%) based on its frequency. The chain employs TRBV6-6 and TRBJ1-2. Germline lookup yields CDR1 MNHNY and CDR2 SVGAGI (reference sequence). This CDR3 has 13 residues. CDR3 sequence: CASSYDGWYGYTF.

The V gene is TRBV27, the J gene TRBJ2-3; TCRdb picks TRBD1, but there is no DNA to check that call. Germline V CDR1 and CDR2: MNHEY, SMNVEV (reference sequence). This CDR3 spans 15 amino acids. CDR3 amino acids: CASSLGQPSTDTQYF.

The chain links TRBV7-9 to TRBJ2-5; TCRdb's D call of TRBD2 is untestable without DNA. Per germline, CDR1 SEHNR and CDR2 FQNEAQ (reference sequence). The CDR3 extends over 16 amino acids. CDR3 residues: CASSFSWRGPSETQYF.

The chain links TRBV27 to TRBJ1-2; TCRdb lists TRBD1, though no DNA is available to test this call. CDR1 MNHEY and CDR2 SMNVEV come from the germline V gene (reference sequence). The CDR3 runs to 14 residues. The CDR3 spells CASSDRDRGLGYTF.

This clonotype is identified as medium-sized from frequency. The chain couples TRBV6-5 to TRBJ2-5; TCRdb returns TRBD1, unconfirmable since there is no DNA. The CDR3 totals 14 residues. In germline, CDR1 is MNHEY, CDR2 SVGAGI. CDR3 amino acids: CASSTGTVQETQYF.

This clonotype is deemed medium-sized by its frequency. The chain joins TRBV15 to TRBJ2-3; TCRdb proposes TRBD1, but this gene call is untestable without DNA. CDR1 and CDR2 (germline): LNHNV, YYDKDF (reference sequence). The CDR3 is 12 amino acids. Here the CDR3 reads CATSGAWDTQYF.

This clonotype is deemed medium-sized (0.01 to 0.1%) by its frequency. The chain links TRBV6-5 to TRBJ2-2; there is no DNA to check the TCRdb D call of TRBD1. Germline V CDR1 and CDR2: MNHEY, SVGAGI. The CDR3 loop spans 17 amino acids. The CDR3 loop reads CASTSPQGRLDAGELFF.

V is TRBV4-3 and J is TRBJ2-1; absent DNA, TCRdb's TRBD1 call cannot be checked. Germline V gene data show CDR1 as LGHNA and CDR2 as YSLEER. CDR3 size: 16 residues. CDR3 sequence: CASSHSGQGAYNEQFF.

This clonotype is labeled medium-sized (0.01 to 0.1%) based on frequency. Here the CDR3 reads CASSAVEGTRTDTQYF. The chain has TRBV6-1 and TRBJ2-3. This CDR3 contains 16 residues. Germline V lookup: CDR1 MNHNS, CDR2 SASEGT.

This clonotype is medium-sized by frequency. The rearrangement links TRBV29-1 to TRBJ1-2; TCRdb proposes TRBD1, but this gene call is untestable without DNA. Germline loops: CDR1 SQVTM, CDR2 ANQGSEA. The CDR3 sequence is 13 residues long. The chain's CDR3 is CSVRDRGGYGYTF.

The chain recombines TRBV7-2 with TRBJ2-6. Germline loops: CDR1 SGHTA, CDR2 FQGNSA. CDR3 length: 14 residues. The CDR3 protein is CASSLDSGANVLTF.

This clonotype is classed as medium-sized by frequency. The chain uses TRBV12-3 or TRBV12-4 and TRBJ2-1. There are 15 residues in the CDR3. CDR3 sequence reads: CASSLAGVNYNEQFF.

This clonotype shows up as medium-sized (0.01 to 0.1%) by frequency. The rearrangement links TRBV6-6 to TRBJ2-7. Germline V gene lookup returns CDR1 MNHNY and CDR2 SVGAGI (reference sequence). CDR3 size: 12 residues. CDR3: CASSWADWEQYF.

By frequency, this clonotype is medium-sized (0.01 to 0.1%). The chain is built from TRBV29-1 and TRBJ2-7; TCRdb's D call, TRBD1, is unchecked because there is no DNA. Per germline, CDR1 SQVTM and CDR2 ANQGSEA. The CDR3 totals 13 residues. CDR3 loop: CSVAPAQGGKQYF.

Frequency places this clonotype as medium-sized. This rearrangement joins TRBV20-1 to TRBJ2-7. The CDR3 has 16 residues. Per germline, CDR1 DFQATT and CDR2 SNEGSKA (reference sequence). The chain's CDR3 is CSARDLGLLSSYEQYF.

This CDR3 reads CASNPRGGEQFF. The chain couples TRBV27 to TRBJ2-1; TCRdb's D call of TRBD1 is untestable without DNA. The germline gives CDR1 MNHEY, CDR2 SMNVEV (reference sequence). The CDR3 is made up of 12 amino acids.

By frequency, this clonotype is medium-sized (0.01 to 0.1%). This sequence joins TRBV30 and TRBJ2-7; the D gene TCRdb calls, TRBD1, cannot be checked with no DNA. Germline V gene sequence: CDR1 GTSNPN, CDR2 SVGIG (reference sequence). The CDR3 has 11 residues. CDR3 sequence reads: CASRWGDEQYF.

This CDR3 is CASRIASVSYNEQFF. The chain is built from TRBV12-3 or TRBV12-4 and TRBJ2-1; TCRdb returns TRBD2, unconfirmable since there is no DNA. This CDR3 comprises 15 residues.

By frequency, this clonotype registers medium-sized (0.01 to 0.1%). V is TRBV19 and J is TRBJ2-2; checking the TCRdb D call of TRBD1 is not possible without DNA. Germline V gives CDR1 LNHDA, CDR2 SQIVND (reference sequence). This CDR3 is built from 14 residues. The CDR3 sequence is CASSLQPGTGELFF. The whole variable domain, filled in from reference TRBV19 and TRBJ2-2, reads DGGITQSPKYLFRKEGQNVTLSCEQNLNHDAMYWYRQDPGQGLRLIYYSQIVNDFQKGDIAEGYSVSREKKESFPLTVTSAQKNPTAFYLCASSLQPGTGELFFGEGSRLTVL.

The chain couples TRBV27 to TRBJ2-2; TCRdb indicates TRBD1, and absent DNA this call remains unverified. Germline lookup yields CDR1 MNHEY and CDR2 SMNVEV (reference sequence). CDR3 length: 15 amino acids. The CDR3 spells CASGKDRARSGELFF.

This clonotype is classed as medium-sized (0.01 to 0.1%) by frequency. V is TRBV12-3 or TRBV12-4 and J is TRBJ2-3; TCRdb returns TRBD2, unconfirmable since there is no DNA. This CDR3 has 19 amino acids. CDR3 sequence reads: CASSSLLRGGYASTDTQYF.

The V call is TRBV19, the J call TRBJ1-1. The CDR3 extends over 15 amino acids. CDR1 is LNHDA, CDR2 SQIVND, per germline (reference sequence). CDR3 region: CASSIAPPEDTEAFF.

Its frequency marks this clonotype as medium-sized. This chain links TRBV29-1 with TRBJ1-1. From germline, CDR1 is SQVTM and CDR2 ANQGSEA. The length of the CDR3 is 12 residues. CDR3 amino acids: CSVERAASEAFF.